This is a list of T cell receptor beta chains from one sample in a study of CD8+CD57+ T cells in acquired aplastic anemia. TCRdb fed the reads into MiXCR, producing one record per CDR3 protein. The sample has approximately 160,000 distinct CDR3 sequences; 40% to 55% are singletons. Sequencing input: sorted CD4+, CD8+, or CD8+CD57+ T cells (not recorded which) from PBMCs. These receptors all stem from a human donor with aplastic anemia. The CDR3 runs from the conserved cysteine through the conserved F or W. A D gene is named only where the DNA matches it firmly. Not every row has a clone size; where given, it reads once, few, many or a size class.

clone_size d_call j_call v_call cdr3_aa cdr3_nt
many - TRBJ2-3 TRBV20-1 CSARRGGPTDTQYF TGCAGTGCTAGAAGGGGGGGACCCACAGATACGCAGTATTTT
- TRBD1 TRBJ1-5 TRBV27 CASSGTGGKQPQHF TGTGCCAGCAGCGGGACAGGGGGAAAACAGCCCCAGCATTTT
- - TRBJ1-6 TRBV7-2 CASSFQFDSPLHF TGTGCCAGCAGCTTCCAGTTTGATTCACCCCTCCACTTT
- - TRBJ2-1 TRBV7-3 CASSPIDSSYNEQFF TGTGCCAGCAGCCCAATAGATAGCTCCTACAATGAGCAGTTCTTC
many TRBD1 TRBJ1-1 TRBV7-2 CASSPPGGQVNTEAFF TGTGCCAGCAGCCCACCGGGGGGACAGGTGAACACTGAAGCTTTCTTT
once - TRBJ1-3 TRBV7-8 CASSSVAGTAGNTIYF TGTGCCAGCAGCTCGGTTGCGGGGACGGCTGGAAACACCATATATTTT
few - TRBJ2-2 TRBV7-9 CASSSSTPNTGELFF TGTGCCAGCAGCTCCTCGACACCGAACACCGGGGAGCTGTTTTTT
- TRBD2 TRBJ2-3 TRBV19 CASSIAGGSTDTQYF TGTGCCAGTAGTATCGCGGGGGGTAGCACAGATACGCAGTATTTT
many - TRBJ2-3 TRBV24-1 CATSPARTDTQYF TGTGCCACCAGTCCGGCGCGCACAGATACGCAGTATTTT
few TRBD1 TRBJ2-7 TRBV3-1 CASSQEGTGGPEQYF TGTGCCAGCAGCCAAGAAGGGACAGGGGGCCCCGAGCAGTACTTC
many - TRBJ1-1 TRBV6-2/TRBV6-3 CASSRNSRHENTEAFF TGTGCCAGCAGTCGAAACTCTCGGCACGAGAACACTGAAGCTTTCTTT
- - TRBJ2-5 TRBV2 CASSDRVPNQPQYF TGTGCCAGCAGTGATCGGGTACCCAATCAGCCCCAGTACTTC
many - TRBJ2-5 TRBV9 CASSVEGSETQYF TGTGCCAGCAGCGTAGAGGGGAGTGAGACCCAGTACTTC
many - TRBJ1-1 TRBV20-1 CSARRDLNTEAFF TGCAGTGCTAGGAGGGATTTGAACACTGAAGCTTTCTTT
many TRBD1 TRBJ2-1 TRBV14 CASSQVHTGQGRREQFF TGTGCCAGCAGCCAAGTCCACACGGGACAGGGACGCCGTGAGCAGTTCTTC
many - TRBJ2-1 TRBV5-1 CASSLDMGTYNEQFF TGCGCCAGCAGCTTGGACATGGGGACTTACAATGAGCAGTTCTTC
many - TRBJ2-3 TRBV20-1 CSARVGMSTDTQYF TGCAGTGCTAGGGTCGGGATGAGCACAGATACGCAGTATTTT
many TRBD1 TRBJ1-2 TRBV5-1 CASSLGQGARGYTF TGCGCCAGCAGCTTGGGCCAGGGGGCGCGTGGCTACACCTTC
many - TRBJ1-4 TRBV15 CATSRAVDFNEKLFF TGTGCCACCAGCAGAGCAGTGGATTTTAATGAAAAACTGTTTTTT
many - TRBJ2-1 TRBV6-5 CASSYGVLNEQFF TGTGCCAGCAGTTACGGGGTACTCAATGAGCAGTTCTTC
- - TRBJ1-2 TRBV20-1 CSARDGGRMDGYTF TGCAGTGCTAGAGATGGCGGTAGAATGGACGGCTACACCTTC
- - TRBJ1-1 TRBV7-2 CASIRGRDTEAFF TGTGCCAGCATCCGGGGTAGGGACACTGAAGCTTTCTTT